This T cell receptor (beta chain) was retrieved from a study of blood T cell repertoires in COVID-19. On this clone itself: The same CDR3 can be traced to other DNA sequences in this sample.

Germline V gene sequence: CDR1 MDHEN, CDR2 SYDVKM. Trimming left V 11 bases short and J 6 bases short, with 26 bases between. This CDR3 comprises 15 residues. In the study's own analysis: Estimates of nucleated cell counts were drawn from the amplification of reference gene primers. Produced via immunoSEQ multiplex PCR; TCRdb's table is partial and in-frame only. V and J calls and clone size are given by that table; D and trimming were obtained from the DNA. The sample has roughly 150,000 clones, 80% to 90% seen once. The TCR was taken from a woman aged 40 to 55 with acute or convalescent COVID-19. The sequenced sample was peripheral blood. This chain uses TRBV28 with TRBJ2-7; D may be TRBD2 (6 bases). The CDR3 region has the DNA TGTGCCGGTGGGGGGACCGGGACGGGTGACGCCGAGCAGTACTTC. It encodes CAGGGTGTGDAEQYF.